This is a list of T cell receptor beta chains from one sample in a study of cytomegalovirus exposure and HLA in healthy donors. Using immunoSEQ multiplex PCR, the repertoire was profiled, and TCRdb retains in-frame clones only, with some absent. The top ten hold under 1.5% of the sample, which has over 150,000 clones, roughly 82% seen once. The sample consisted of PBMCs. These receptors all come from a girl aged 2-10 years in good health and CMV-seropositive. CDR3s include the opening cysteine and the closing phenylalanine or tryptophan. D genes are given only for firm matches. The size field is filled for only some rows; it gives once, few, many or a size class.

J gene,D gene,clone size,V gene,CDR3 DNA,CDR3 protein
TRBJ1-2,-,-,TRBV18,TGTGCCAGCTCACCACTACAGGGACCCGACTATGGCTACACCTTC,CASSPLQGPDYGYTF
TRBJ2-6,-,-,TRBV27,TGTGCCAGCAGTTTCCGACAGCAACCTGGGGCCAACGTCCTGACTTTC,CASSFRQQPGANVLTF
TRBJ2-1,-,few,TRBV7-9,TGTGCCAGCAGCTTTGGGTCCAGGGAAGGCAATGAGCAGTTCTTC,CASSFGSREGNEQFF
TRBJ2-7,-,-,TRBV5-6,TGTGCCAGCAGCTTGACTGGAGACAGCCCGTACGAGCAGTACTTC,CASSLTGDSPYEQYF
TRBJ1-2,TRBD1,-,TRBV13,TGTGCCAGCAGCTACCGGACAGGGAACTATGGCTACACCTTC,CASSYRTGNYGYTF
TRBJ1-4,-,-,TRBV7-2,TGTGCCAGCAGCTTAGCGGGGGCAGAGTTTGTGAAACTGTTTTTT,CASSLAGAEFVKLFF
TRBJ1-5,TRBD1,-,TRBV12-5,TGTGCTAGTGGTTTGGTACCCGGGACAGCTAATAATCAGCCCCAGCATTTT,CASGLVPGTANNQPQHF
TRBJ2-1,TRBD1,-,TRBV6-5,TGTGCCAGCAGTAAGGACAGGGGATACAATGAGCAGTTCTTC,CASSKDRGYNEQFF
TRBJ2-1,-,-,TRBV7-6,TGTGCCAGCAGCTTGGTGGCCTCAACCTACAATGAGCAGTTCTTC,CASSLVASTYNEQFF
TRBJ1-2,TRBD1,-,TRBV5-5,TGTGCCAGCAGCTTGCCGGGACAGCTCTATGGCTACACCTTC,CASSLPGQLYGYTF
TRBJ2-2,-,few,TRBV6-5,TGTGCCAGCAGTTACCTCGGGGGGGAGCTGTTTTTT,CASSYLGGELFF
TRBJ1-6,TRBD1,-,TRBV11-2,TGTGCCAGCAGCTTAGACCAGACAGGGTATTCACCCCTCCACTTT,CASSLDQTGYSPLHF
TRBJ1-2,TRBD1,-,TRBV6-1,TGTGCCGGGGTTGGGGACAGAACTGGCTACACCTTC,CAGVGDRTGYTF
TRBJ1-5,TRBD1,once,TRBV5-6,TGTGCCAGCAGCCGAGGACAGGCCTACAATCAGCCCCAGCATTTT,CASSRGQAYNQPQHF
TRBJ1-6,-,few,TRBV12-5,TGTGCTAGTGGTTCGGGGGAAGGCTATAATTCACCCCTCCACTTT,CASGSGEGYNSPLHF
TRBJ2-7,TRBD1,-,TRBV7-6,TGTGCCAGCAGCACCGGGACAGGGGGTTCCTACGAGCAGTACTTC,CASSTGTGGSYEQYF
TRBJ1-1,-,-,TRBV19,TGTGCCAGTAGTATCTTCCTGCCAGGGGACGTCCGTAACACTGAAGCTTTCTTT,CASSIFLPGDVRNTEAFF
TRBJ2-5,-,-,TRBV11-1,TGTGCCAGCAGCTTAGTTGGGGGCGGATCCCAAGAGACCCAGTACTTC,CASSLVGGGSQETQYF
TRBJ2-1,-,-,TRBV12-5,TGTGCTAGTGGTTTTCGGGGAGACAATGAGCAGTTCTTC,CASGFRGDNEQFF
TRBJ1-2,-,-,TRBV7-9,TGTGCCAGCAGCTCGACAGGAGAGAGGTGGTATGGCTACACCTTC,CASSSTGERWYGYTF
TRBJ1-2,-,-,TRBV7-3,TGTGCCAGCAGCTTAGCAGGGGCTGATGGCTACACCTTC,CASSLAGADGYTF
TRBJ1-4,TRBD1,-,TRBV28,TGTGCCAGCACCTCCCCACCCGGGACAGGGGGCTACAGTGAAAAACTGTTTTTT,CASTSPPGTGGYSEKLFF
TRBJ1-2,-,-,TRBV7-8,TGTGCCAGCAGCTTAGAGGGGCGGCGTCCTTATGGCTACACCTTC,CASSLEGRRPYGYTF
TRBJ2-5,TRBD1,-,TRBV5-1,TGCGCCAGCAGCTTGCGGGACAGAGCGACCCAGTACTTC,CASSLRDRATQYF
TRBJ2-6,-,few,TRBV6-1,TGTGCCAGCAGTGAAGTAGCAGGGGCCGGGGCCAACGTCCTGACTTTC,CASSEVAGAGANVLTF